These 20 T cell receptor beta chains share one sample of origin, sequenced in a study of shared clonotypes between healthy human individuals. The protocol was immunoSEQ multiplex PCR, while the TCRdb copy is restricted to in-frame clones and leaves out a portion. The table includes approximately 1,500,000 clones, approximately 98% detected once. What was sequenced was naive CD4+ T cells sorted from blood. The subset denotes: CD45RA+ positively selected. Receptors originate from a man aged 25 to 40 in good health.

In DNA form, the CDR3 reads TGTGCCAGCAGTGGACCCGGGAACCCCCAAGAGACCCAGTACTTC. Residues: CASSGPGNPQETQYF. This rearrangement joins TRBV25-1 to TRBJ2-5, with D maybe TRBD2 (5 bases). V dropped 4 bases and J dropped 1 base, with 13 bases sitting between them. Germline lookup yields CDR1 MGHDK and CDR2 SYGVNS. This CDR3 is 15 amino acids long.

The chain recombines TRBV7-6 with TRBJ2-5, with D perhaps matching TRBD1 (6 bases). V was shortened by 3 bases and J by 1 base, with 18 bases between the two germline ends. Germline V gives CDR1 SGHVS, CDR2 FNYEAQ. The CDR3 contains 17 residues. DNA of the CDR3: TGTGCCAGCAGCTTGTCGTTTACGGGGACACCCCAAGAGACCCAGTACTTC. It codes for CASSLSFTGTPQETQYF.

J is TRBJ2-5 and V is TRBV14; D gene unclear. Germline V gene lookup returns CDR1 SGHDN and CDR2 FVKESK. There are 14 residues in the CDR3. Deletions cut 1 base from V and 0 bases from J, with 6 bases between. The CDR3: CASSQVPYQETQYF. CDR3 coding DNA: TGTGCCAGCAGCCAAGTTCCGTACCAAGAGACCCAGTACTTC.

The CDR3 DNA reads TGTGCCAGCAGCTTTAGCGGGAGAGCCTACGAGCAGTACTTC. Its translation is CASSFSGRAYEQYF. The chain joins TRBV9 to TRBJ2-7; 9 nucleotides line up with TRBD2. The V segment lost 4 bases and the J segment 2 bases; nucleotides outside the gene matches: 4. The CDR3 length is 14 residues. The germline V gene encodes CDR1 SGDLS and CDR2 YYNGEE.

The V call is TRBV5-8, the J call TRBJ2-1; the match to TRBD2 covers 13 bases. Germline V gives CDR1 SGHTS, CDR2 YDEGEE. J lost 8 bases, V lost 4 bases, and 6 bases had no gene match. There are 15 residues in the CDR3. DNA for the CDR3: TGTGCCAGCAGCCCCCGGACTAGCGGGAGATATGAGCAGTTCTTC. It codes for CASSPRTSGRYEQFF.

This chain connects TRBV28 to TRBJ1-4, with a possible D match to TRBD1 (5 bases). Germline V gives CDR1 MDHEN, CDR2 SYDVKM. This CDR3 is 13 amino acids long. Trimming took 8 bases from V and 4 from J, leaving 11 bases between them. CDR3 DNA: TGTGCCAGCGGGGACGGCCTTAATGAAAAACTGTTTTTT. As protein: CASGDGLNEKLFF.

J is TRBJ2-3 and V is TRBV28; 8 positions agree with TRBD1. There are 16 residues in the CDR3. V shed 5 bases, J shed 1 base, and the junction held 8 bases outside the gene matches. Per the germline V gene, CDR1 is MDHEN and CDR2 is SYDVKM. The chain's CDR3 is CASSTLRGPGTDTQYF. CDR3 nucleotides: TGTGCCAGCAGTACTCTCAGGGGGCCAGGCACAGATACGCAGTATTTT.

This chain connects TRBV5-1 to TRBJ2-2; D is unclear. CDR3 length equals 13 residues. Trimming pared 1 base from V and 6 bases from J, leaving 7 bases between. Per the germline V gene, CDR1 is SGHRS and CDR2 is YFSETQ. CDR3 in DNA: TGCGCCAGCAGCTTGCACCCCCCCGGGGAGCTGTTTTTT. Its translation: CASSLHPPGELFF.

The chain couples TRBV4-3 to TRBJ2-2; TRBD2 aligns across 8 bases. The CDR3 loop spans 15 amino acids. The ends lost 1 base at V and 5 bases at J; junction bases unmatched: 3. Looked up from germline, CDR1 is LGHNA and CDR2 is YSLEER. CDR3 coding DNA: TGCGCCAGCAGCCAAGGACTAGCGACGACCGGGGAGCTGTTTTTT. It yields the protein CASSQGLATTGELFF.

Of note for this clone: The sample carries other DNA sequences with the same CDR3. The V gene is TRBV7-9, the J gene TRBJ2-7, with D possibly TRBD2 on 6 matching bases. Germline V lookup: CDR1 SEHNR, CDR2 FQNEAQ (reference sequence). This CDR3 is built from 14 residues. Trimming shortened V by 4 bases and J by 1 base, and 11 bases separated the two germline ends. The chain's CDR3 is CASSSSGLSYEQYF. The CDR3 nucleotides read TGTGCCAGCAGCTCCTCGGGACTTTCCTACGAGCAGTACTTC.

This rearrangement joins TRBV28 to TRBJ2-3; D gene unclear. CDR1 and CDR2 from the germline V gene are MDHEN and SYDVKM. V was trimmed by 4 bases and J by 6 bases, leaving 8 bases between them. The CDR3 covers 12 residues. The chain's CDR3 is CASSSLRDTQYF. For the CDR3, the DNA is TGTGCCAGCAGTTCGCTAAGGGATACGCAGTATTTT.

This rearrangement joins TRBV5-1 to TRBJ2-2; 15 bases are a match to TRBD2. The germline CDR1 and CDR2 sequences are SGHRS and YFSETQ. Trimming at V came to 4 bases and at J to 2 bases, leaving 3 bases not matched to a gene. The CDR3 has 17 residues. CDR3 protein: CASSMGLAGGNTGELFF. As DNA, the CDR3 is TGCGCCAGCAGCATGGGACTAGCGGGAGGAAACACCGGGGAGCTGTTTTTT.

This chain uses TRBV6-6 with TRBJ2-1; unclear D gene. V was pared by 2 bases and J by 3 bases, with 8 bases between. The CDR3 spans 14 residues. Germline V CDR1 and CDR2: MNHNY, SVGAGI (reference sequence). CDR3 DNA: TGTGCCAGCAGTTACCCAGGTTACTACAATGAGCAGTTCTTC. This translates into CASSYPGYYNEQFF.

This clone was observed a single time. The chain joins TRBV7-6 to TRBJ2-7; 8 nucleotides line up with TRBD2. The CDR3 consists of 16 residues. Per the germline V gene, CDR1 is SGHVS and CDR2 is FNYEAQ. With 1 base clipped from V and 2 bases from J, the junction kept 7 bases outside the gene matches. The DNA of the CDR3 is TGTGCCAGCAGCTTAGTATCCGGGACTAGACCCTACGAGCAGTACTTC. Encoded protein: CASSLVSGTRPYEQYF.

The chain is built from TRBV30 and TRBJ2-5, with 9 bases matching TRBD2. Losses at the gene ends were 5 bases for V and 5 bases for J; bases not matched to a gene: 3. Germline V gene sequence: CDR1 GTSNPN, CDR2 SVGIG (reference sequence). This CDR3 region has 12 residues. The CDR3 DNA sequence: TGTGCCTGGGGACTAGCGAGGGAGACCCAGTACTTC. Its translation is CAWGLARETQYF.

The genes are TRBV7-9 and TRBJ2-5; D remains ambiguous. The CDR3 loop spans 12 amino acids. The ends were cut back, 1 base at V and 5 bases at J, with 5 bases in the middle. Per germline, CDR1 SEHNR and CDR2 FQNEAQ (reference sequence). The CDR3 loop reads CASSLVRETQYF. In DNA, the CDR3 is TGTGCCAGCAGCTTAGTGCGGGAGACCCAGTACTTC.

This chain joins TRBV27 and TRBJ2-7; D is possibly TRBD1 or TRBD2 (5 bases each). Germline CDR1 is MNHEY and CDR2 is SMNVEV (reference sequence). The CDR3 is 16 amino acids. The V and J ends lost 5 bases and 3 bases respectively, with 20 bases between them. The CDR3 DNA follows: TGTGCCAGCAGTCCATACCCCGGGACCACGGTCTACGAGCAGTACTTC. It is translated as CASSPYPGTTVYEQYF.

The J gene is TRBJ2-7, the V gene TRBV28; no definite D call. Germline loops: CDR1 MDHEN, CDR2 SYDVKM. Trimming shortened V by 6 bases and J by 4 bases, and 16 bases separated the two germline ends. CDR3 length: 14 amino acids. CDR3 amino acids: CASSAPPKEYEQYF. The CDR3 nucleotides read TGTGCCAGCAGCGCCCCCCCGAAGGAATACGAGCAGTACTTC.

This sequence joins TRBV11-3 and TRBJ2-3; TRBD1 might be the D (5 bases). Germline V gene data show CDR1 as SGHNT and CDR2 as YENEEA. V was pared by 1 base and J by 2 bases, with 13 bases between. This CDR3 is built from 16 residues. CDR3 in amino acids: CASSLGLDRNTDTQYF. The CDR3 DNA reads TGTGCCAGCAGCTTAGGCCTCGACAGAAACACAGATACGCAGTATTTT.

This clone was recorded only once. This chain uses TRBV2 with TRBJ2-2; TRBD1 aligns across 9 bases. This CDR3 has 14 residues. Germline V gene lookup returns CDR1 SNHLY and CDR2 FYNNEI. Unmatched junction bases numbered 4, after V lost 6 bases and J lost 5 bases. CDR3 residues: CASSVGQGTGELFF. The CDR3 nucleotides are TGTGCCAGCAGCGTGGGACAGGGTACCGGGGAGCTGTTTTTT.